This is a list of T cell receptor beta chains from one sample in a study of blood T cell repertoires in COVID-19. Using immunoSEQ multiplex PCR, the repertoire was profiled, and TCRdb retains in-frame clones only, with some absent. Among around 200,000 clones listed, about 90% were seen once. Sequencing was done on a sample of peripheral blood. The receptors shown here come from a man aged 40-49 years with active or convalescent COVID-19. CDR3s include the opening cysteine and the closing phenylalanine or tryptophan. D genes are given only for firm matches. Some rows mark clone size as missing; the rest say once, few, many or name a class of expanded clone.

cdr3_nt,cdr3_aa,d_call,cdr3_length,v_call,j_call,clone_size
TGTGCCTGGACCCCGGGATGGAACACTGAAGCTTTCTTT,CAWTPGWNTEAFF,-,13,TRBV30,TRBJ1-1,-
TGCGCCAGCAGCTTCCAGGGGGAGGCCTCTGAAAAACTGTTTTTT,CASSFQGEASEKLFF,TRBD1,15,TRBV5-1,TRBJ1-4,-
TGTGCCAGCAGCCTTGGGGGGGCTGACACCGGGGAGCTGTTTTTT,CASSLGGADTGELFF,-,15,TRBV6-5,TRBJ2-2,-
TGTGCCACCTCGTTATCCAGGGATCGCTACACCTTC,CATSLSRDRYTF,-,12,TRBV19,TRBJ1-2,-
TGTGCCAGCAGCGTATATGAGGGCACTCCCTGGGAGCAGTACTTC,CASSVYEGTPWEQYF,-,15,TRBV9,TRBJ2-7,-
TGTGCCAGCAGGACAGGGGGAAATCAGCCCCAGCATTTT,CASRTGGNQPQHF,TRBD1,13,TRBV2,TRBJ1-5,once
TGCGCCAGCAGCCCCGCTCCTGGGACAGCAACCTACGAGCAGTACTTC,CASSPAPGTATYEQYF,TRBD1,16,TRBV5-1,TRBJ2-7,-
TGTGCCAGCCGAGGCCTGGGGGCTACGGCTTTCTTT,CASRGLGATAFF,-,12,TRBV19,TRBJ1-1,-
TGTGCCAGCCGAACTGCCTCGGGGAGGGTTGGTCAGCCCCAGCATTTT,CASRTASGRVGQPQHF,-,16,TRBV27,TRBJ1-5,few
TGTGCCAGCAGTAACCCTGGACAGGGGCAACCCTACGAGCAGTACTTC,CASSNPGQGQPYEQYF,TRBD1,16,TRBV7-9,TRBJ2-7,-
TGCGCCAGCAGGAGGGACAGGGAAGGCTCCGAAGCTTTCTTT,CASRRDREGSEAFF,TRBD1,14,TRBV23-1,TRBJ1-1,-
TGTGCCAGCAGCGCCGACGGGTTCTCCTACAATGAGCAGTTCTTC,CASSADGFSYNEQFF,-,15,TRBV7-2,TRBJ2-1,few
TGTGCTAGTGGTTGGGGACAGGGGGACACCGGGGAGCTGTTTTTT,CASGWGQGDTGELFF,TRBD1,15,TRBV12-5,TRBJ2-2,-
TGTGCCAGCAGCCCCCCGGGGAGGGTACTCCAAGAGACCCAGTACTTC,CASSPPGRVLQETQYF,TRBD2,16,TRBV7-9,TRBJ2-5,-
TGTGCCAGCAGTTACTCGAGGGGAGGCAGAGGTGGCTACACCTTC,CASSYSRGGRGGYTF,-,15,TRBV6-6,TRBJ1-2,-
TGTGCCAGCAACCAGGGACAGGATCCCTACGAGCAGTACTTC,CASNQGQDPYEQYF,TRBD1,14,TRBV6-5,TRBJ2-7,-
TGTGCCAGCAGCTTACGGGGAGTGAACACTGAAGCTTTCTTT,CASSLRGVNTEAFF,-,14,TRBV7-8,TRBJ1-1,-
TGTGCCAGCAGTGATCAGGGAGGTGGCTACACCTTC,CASSDQGGGYTF,-,12,TRBV2,TRBJ1-2,once
TGCAGTGCTAGTGAGAGCGGGGGGCTGGGAGATACGCAGTATTTT,CSASESGGLGDTQYF,TRBD2,15,TRBV20-1,TRBJ2-3,once
TGCAGCGTTGAACTAGGAGACTTGGGGGGATACACCGGGGAGCTGTTTTTT,CSVELGDLGGYTGELFF,-,17,TRBV29-1,TRBJ2-2,-
TGTGCCACCAGTGATACACCGGGACAGAGCTCTGGAAACACCATATATTTT,CATSDTPGQSSGNTIYF,TRBD1,17,TRBV24-1,TRBJ1-3,-
TGTGCCAGCTCACCTGTTGGACAGGGAGTAACTCAGCCCCAGCATTTT,CASSPVGQGVTQPQHF,TRBD1,16,TRBV18,TRBJ1-5,-
TGTGCCAGCAGCCACCATTTTACAGGCCAAGAAGAGACCCAGTACTTC,CASSHHFTGQEETQYF,-,16,TRBV7-9,TRBJ2-5,-
TGCGCCAGCAGCGTTGGTCCTTCCCAGGATGGCTACACCTTC,CASSVGPSQDGYTF,-,14,TRBV5-1,TRBJ1-2,-
TGTGCCAGCAGTCAGGACAGACTTTATGGCTACACCTTC,CASSQDRLYGYTF,-,13,TRBV28,TRBJ1-2,-
TGTGCCAGCGGACGGGGGTCTGGAAACACCATATATTTT,CASGRGSGNTIYF,-,13,TRBV27,TRBJ1-3,few
TGCGCCAGCAGCCGACAGGGTAACACTGAAGCTTTCTTT,CASSRQGNTEAFF,TRBD1,13,TRBV5-1,TRBJ1-1,-
TGTGCCAGCAGCTTGGAACCCCAGGGAGGCTATGGCTACACCTTC,CASSLEPQGGYGYTF,-,15,TRBV5-4,TRBJ1-2,-
TGCGCCAGCAGCTTCGCGAACGTTCCACCCTACGAGCAGTACTTC,CASSFANVPPYEQYF,-,15,TRBV5-1,TRBJ2-7,-
TGTGCCAGCAGTTACTCGATCGGGAATGGGGCCGGGGAGCTGTTTTTT,CASSYSIGNGAGELFF,-,16,TRBV6-5,TRBJ2-2,-
TGTGCCAGCAGCTACGAACTGAGGGACAGGATTTTTGGCTACACCTTC,CASSYELRDRIFGYTF,TRBD1,16,TRBV5-5,TRBJ1-2,once
TGTGCCAGCAGCCAAGGGGGCCGTACTAACTATGGCTACACCTTC,CASSQGGRTNYGYTF,TRBD1,15,TRBV5-4,TRBJ1-2,-
TGTGCCAGCAGTGATGTGGCAGAAAATCAGCCCCAGCATTTT,CASSDVAENQPQHF,-,14,TRBV2,TRBJ1-5,-
TGTGCCTCATCACCCCCTGGACCTGGAGGGGTGCGTGGCTACACCTTC,CASSPPGPGGVRGYTF,-,16,TRBV30,TRBJ1-2,once
TGTGCCAGTAGTCAGGGATCTGGTCAGCCCCAGCATTTT,CASSQGSGQPQHF,-,13,TRBV19,TRBJ1-5,once
TGTGCCAGCAGTTCACCTTCCGGGACAGGCTCCAATCAGCCCCAGCATTTT,CASSSPSGTGSNQPQHF,TRBD1,17,TRBV28,TRBJ1-5,-
TGTGCCAGCAGTACCGGGACTCTCAGGCACACCATATATTTT,CASSTGTLRHTIYF,-,14,TRBV9,TRBJ1-3,-
TGCGCCAGCAGCCAACCTGGACAGCCCTATGGCTACACCTTC,CASSQPGQPYGYTF,-,14,TRBV4-1,TRBJ1-2,-
TGTGCCAGCAGTGATCCGGAGACAGGGTCCCACACCGGGGAGCTGTTTTTT,CASSDPETGSHTGELFF,TRBD1,17,TRBV25-1,TRBJ2-2,-
TGTGCCAGCACCCAACCTACGACAGGGAACTATGGCTACACCTTC,CASTQPTTGNYGYTF,TRBD1,15,TRBV6-5,TRBJ1-2,-
TGTGCCTGGAGTGGCCAGGGTGGAGGCTACACCTTC,CAWSGQGGGYTF,-,12,TRBV30,TRBJ1-2,-
TGTGCCAGCAGCACAGACAGGGTTGGTGAAGCTTTCTTT,CASSTDRVGEAFF,TRBD1,13,TRBV5-4,TRBJ1-1,-
TGTGCCAGCAGCATCGACAGGATTTCCTACGAGCAGTACTTC,CASSIDRISYEQYF,-,14,TRBV4-2,TRBJ2-7,-
TGCAGCGCGCAGCGAACTGAAGCTTTCTTT,CSAQRTEAFF,-,10,TRBV29-1,TRBJ1-1,-
TGTGCCAGCGGCCCCCGGGAGGGAGCGACGAGGGGCTACACCTTC,CASGPREGATRGYTF,-,15,TRBV9,TRBJ1-2,once
TGTGCCAGCAGTGAAGGCCCGACAGGGCTGGTTGGAGCTTTCTTT,CASSEGPTGLVGAFF,TRBD1,15,TRBV2,TRBJ1-1,-
TGTGCCAGTAGTGCGGCCGGGACAGGGTTTCCCTTAGCCAAAAACATTCAGTACTTC,CASSAAGTGFPLAKNIQYF,TRBD1,19,TRBV19,TRBJ2-4,-
TGCGCCAGCAGCGCCGCCACAGGGGGCACCGGGGAGCTGTTTTTT,CASSAATGGTGELFF,TRBD1,15,TRBV5-1,TRBJ2-2,-
TGTGCCAGCAGTGAGCTAGGGCAGGGGAGTTCACCCCTCCACTTT,CASSELGQGSSPLHF,-,15,TRBV2,TRBJ1-6,-
TGCGCCAGCAGTTCTGACGGGCAGCGGTACAATGAGCAGTTCTTC,CASSSDGQRYNEQFF,-,15,TRBV5-1,TRBJ2-1,-